Sequencing of this T cell receptor beta chain was carried out in a study of OX40 agonist ivuxolimab in advanced cancers. General study points: Antigen targets of the expanded peripheral T cells went undetermined. The average count of expanded clones was higher among CD8+ T cells than among CD4+.

The germline V gene has CDR1 SGHKS and CDR2 YYEKEE (reference sequence). After removal of 4 bases from V and 8 bases from J, the junction contained 12 bases not matched to a gene. The CDR3 has 15 amino acids. Data came from immunoSEQ multiplex PCR; TCRdb stores just in-frame clones and leaves some out. Of about 79,000 clones listed, 88% are singletons. Concerning this clone itself: The target antigen is unknown.

The sample consisted of CD4+ or CD8+ T cells sorted from blood, taken in a trial of the OX40 agonist ivuxolimab. The clonotype originates from an adult with an advanced solid tumor such as melanoma, head and neck, liver or kidney cancer. This chain links TRBV5-5 with TRBJ1-2; TRBD1 matches 9 bases. The DNA of the CDR3 is TGTGCCAGCAGCATAGCGGGACAGGGTTTCATAGGCTACACCTTC. Protein: CASSIAGQGFIGYTF.